These 10 T cell receptor beta chains originate from one sample sequenced in a study of blood T cells in healthy people across ages. Through a sample-barcoded 5' primer and a J-beta primer mix, a second PCR was run for roughly 6 to 12 cycles. Using its own MiXCR run on the 5' RACE reads, TCRdb lists one record per CDR3 protein. The table includes approximately 780,000 distinct CDR3 sequences, approximately 24% detected once. The same sample was also used in a study of T cells of mothers and their children.

Sequenced sample: blood. The receptors were sampled from a boy aged 5-17 years in good health.

This chain connects TRBV4-1 to TRBJ2-5, with D possibly TRBD2 on 6 matching bases. Gene TRBJ2-1 matches the end of the DNA better, so the J call may be wrong. Looked up from germline, CDR1 is MGHRA and CDR2 is YSYEKL. The CDR3 extends over 15 amino acids. The CDR3 sequence: CASSQDRDLNNEQFF. In DNA form, the CDR3 reads TGCGCCAGCAGCCAGGACCGGGACTTAAACAATGAGCAGTTCTTC.

The J gene is TRBJ1-2, the V gene TRBV6-5; TRBD1 matches 8 bases. The V gene's germline CDR1 is MNHEY and CDR2 SVGAGI. The CDR3 length is 15 residues. The V and J ends lost 4 bases and 5 bases, in that order; junction bases with no gene match: 9. CDR3 sequence reads: CASSLGQAISYGYTF. CDR3 nucleotide sequence: TGTGCCAGCAGTTTGGGACAGGCTATCTCATATGGCTACACCTTC.

This clonotype has more than one count but fewer than ten. The chain has TRBV2 and TRBJ2-1; tentative D call: TRBD2 (5 bases). CDR3 length equals 13 residues. CDR1 is SNHLY, CDR2 FYNNEI, per germline. The V end was cut by 6 bases, the J end by 11 bases, with 17 bases between. The CDR3 spells CASRPWGDFQQFF. Written as DNA, the CDR3 is TGTGCCAGCAGGCCCTGGGGAGATTTTCAGCAGTTCTTC.

This clonotype has a handful of counts. The chain combines TRBV18 with TRBJ2-7; no clear D. CDR1 and CDR2 from the germline V gene are KGHSH and LQKENI. The length of the CDR3 is 12 residues. V was trimmed by 6 bases and J by 6 bases, leaving 12 bases between them. CDR3 sequence: CASSRVGSEQYF. CDR3 DNA sequence: TGTGCCAGCTCTCGGGTTGGCAGCGAGCAGTACTTC.

Here the CDR3 DNA reads TGTGCCAGCAGCTTTCTCCTTGGGGAGACCCAGTACTTC. Protein product: CASSFLLGETQYF. V and J are TRBV7-9 and TRBJ2-5, with D hard to call. From germline, CDR1 is SEHNR and CDR2 FQNEAQ (reference sequence). The CDR3 is 13 residues long. The germline V and J ends were trimmed by 3 bases and 5 bases, with 10 bases remaining between them.

The CDR3 sequence is CSATITQGALMVGTMETQYF. CDR3 nucleotide sequence: TGCAGTGCTACCATTACACAGGGGGCGCTTATGGTGGGCACTATGGAGACCCAGTACTTC. J is TRBJ2-5 and V is TRBV20-1; 9 nucleotides agree with TRBD1. CDR3 length: 20 residues. V lost 4 bases and J lost 5; bases outside the gene matches: 26. CDR1 is DFQATT, CDR2 SNEGSKA, per germline (reference sequence).

Turning to this clonotype: A read error may produce the germline difference seen at one junction end. V gene TRBV20-1 combines with J gene TRBJ2-7; TRBD2 might be the D (6 bases). Germline V lookup: CDR1 DFQATT, CDR2 SNEGSKA (reference sequence). There are 13 residues in the CDR3. In DNA, the CDR3 is TGCAATGCTAGAGGTACGGGGAGGTACGAGCAGTACTTC. This gives the protein CNARGTGRYEQYF.

The chain joins TRBV10-3 to TRBJ2-7, with 8 bases that match TRBD1. This CDR3 has 17 amino acids. The germline gives CDR1 ENHRY, CDR2 SYGVKD. V trimming: 0 bases; J trimming: 0 bases; junction bases outside the gene matches: 7. The CDR3 DNA follows: TGTGCCATCAGTGAGTCCGGGCAGGGGGCTAGCTCCTACGAGCAGTACTTC. It is translated as CAISESGQGASSYEQYF.

This clonotype came up a few times. The V gene is TRBV5-1, the J gene TRBJ2-1, with 10 positions matching TRBD2. CDR3 length: 15 amino acids. Germline CDR1 SGHRS, CDR2 YFSETQ. V shed 0 bases, J shed 8 bases, and the junction held 5 bases outside the gene matches. CDR3 coding DNA: TGCGCCAGCAGCTTGGGATCTAGCGGGAGCGATGAGCAGTTCTTC. Its protein is CASSLGSSGSDEQFF.

This clonotype was found many times. The chain couples TRBV19 to TRBJ2-5; unclear D gene. With 3 bases removed from V and 5 bases from J, the gap between germline ends came to 10 bases. The CDR3 is made up of 13 amino acids. Germline CDR1 is LNHDA and CDR2 is SQIVND (reference sequence). CDR3 coding DNA: TGTGCCAGTAGTATCTCTCTGTCCGAGACCCAGTACTTC. Translated: CASSISLSETQYF.